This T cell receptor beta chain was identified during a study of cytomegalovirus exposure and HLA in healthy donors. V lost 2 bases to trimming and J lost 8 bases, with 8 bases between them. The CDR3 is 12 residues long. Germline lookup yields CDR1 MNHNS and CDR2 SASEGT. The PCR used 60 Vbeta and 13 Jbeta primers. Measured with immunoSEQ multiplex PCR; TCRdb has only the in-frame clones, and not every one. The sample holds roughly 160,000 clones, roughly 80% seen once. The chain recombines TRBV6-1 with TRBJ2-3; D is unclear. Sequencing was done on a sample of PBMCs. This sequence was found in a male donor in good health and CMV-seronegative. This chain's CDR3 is CASSESGSTQYF. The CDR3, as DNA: TGTGCCAGCAGTGAATCCGGGTCTACGCAGTATTTT.